The 32 T cell receptor beta chains below come from one sample, sequenced in a study of memory CD4+ T cells and cytomegalovirus serostatus (dated by TCRdb to 2018 to 2020). The library was generated by the immunoSEQ multiplex PCR assay. What TCRdb holds here is the immuneACCESS table cut down to in-frame rearrangements. Part of the clones is not present; checked against another copy, under half of the missing clones reflect an unresolved V gene, and the others are unexplained. Here the sample has some 30,000 clones; around 74% occur a single time. The ten largest clones represent 0.5% to 0.65% of the sample. A FACSAria II was used to sort memory CD4+ T cells, defined as single viable CD3+CD4+CD8-CD45RO+ cells. The source material was memory CD4+ T cells from blood. These receptors came from an adult in good health and CMV-seronegative. Some clones in this sample may be carry-over from other donors' samples.

The rearrangement uses TRBV6-5 and TRBJ1-2; 9 bases line up with TRBD1. The J segment lost 7 bases and the V segment lost 6 bases, leaving 6 bases of the junction unmatched. Germline V lookup: CDR1 MNHEY, CDR2 SVGAGI. The CDR3 runs to 13 residues. CDR3 region: CASSLRTGAGYTF. DNA for the CDR3: TGTGCCAGCAGCCTGCGGACAGGGGCTGGCTACACCTTC.

The chain is built from TRBV11-2 and TRBJ1-2; no reliable D call. This CDR3 region has 14 residues. CDR1 and CDR2 from the germline V gene are SGHAT and FQNNGV. V was cut by 0 bases and J by 2 bases, with 7 bases left in between. CDR3 DNA: TGTGCCAGCAGCTTAGAACGAGGAAACTATGGCTACACCTTC. Its translation: CASSLERGNYGYTF.

This clone came up a few times. CDR3 sequence: CASSLEGIRGRGYNEQFF. The CDR3, as DNA: TGTGCCAGCAGCTTAGAGGGGATTAGGGGCCGCGGGTACAATGAGCAGTTCTTC. The gene calls are TRBV7-8 and TRBJ2-1, with D perhaps assigned TRBD1 or TRBD2 (5 bases each). V gave up 1 base and J gave up 4 bases, with 20 bases separating them. The CDR3 has 18 residues. From germline, CDR1 is SGHVS and CDR2 FQNEAQ.

With regard to this clone: A read error may produce the germline difference seen at one junction end. The chain recombines TRBV27 with TRBJ1-2, with TRBD1 matching 9 bases. Germline V gene lookup returns CDR1 MNHEY and CDR2 SMNVEV (reference sequence). The CDR3 is 16 amino acids. CDR3 in amino acids: CGSRQTGGRWANGYTF. The CDR3 DNA reads TGTGGCAGCAGACAAACAGGGGGCCGCTGGGCCAATGGCTACACCTTC.

V gene TRBV7-6 combines with J gene TRBJ2-7, with 11 bases lining up with TRBD2. After removal of 5 bases from V and 3 bases from J, the junction contained 12 bases not matched to a gene. Germline V gene data show CDR1 as SGHVS and CDR2 as FNYEAQ. CDR3 size: 17 residues. This CDR3 reads CASSLQPPSGGNYEQYF. The CDR3 coding sequence is TGTGCCAGCAGCCTACAACCCCCTAGCGGGGGGAACTACGAGCAGTACTTC.

The rearrangement joins TRBV7-8 to TRBJ2-7, with TRBD1 as a possible D gene (5 bases). CDR3 length equals 15 residues. CDR1 is SGHVS, CDR2 FQNEAQ, per germline. Trimming stripped 1 base from V and 3 bases from J, with 13 bases between. The CDR3 sequence: CASSLGSGYGYEQYF. The DNA for the CDR3 is TGTGCCAGCAGCTTAGGCTCAGGGTACGGCTACGAGCAGTACTTC.

The chain couples TRBV7-9 to TRBJ2-1; D is possibly TRBD1 (6 bases). Trimming removed 5 bases at V and 4 bases at J, with 12 bases between. CDR3 length equals 14 residues. The V gene's germline CDR1 is SEHNR and CDR2 FQNEAQ (reference sequence). The CDR3 here is CASSQGLRYNEQFF. As DNA, the CDR3 is TGTGCCAGCAGCCAGGGGCTACGGTACAATGAGCAGTTCTTC.

The chain uses TRBV7-9 and TRBJ2-3; 8 bases fit TRBD2. This CDR3 has 16 amino acids. Germline assignment: CDR1 SEHNR and CDR2 FQNEAQ (reference sequence). With 4 bases clipped from V and 2 bases from J, the junction kept 8 bases outside the gene matches. CDR3 nucleotides: TGTGCCAGCAGCTCACGGGGGGGAATCAACACAGATACGCAGTATTTT. Its translation is CASSSRGGINTDTQYF.

The gene calls are TRBV7-8 and TRBJ2-2, with D tentatively TRBD2 (5 bases). The CDR3 loop spans 16 amino acids. Trimming pared 2 bases from V and 4 bases from J, leaving 14 bases between. CDR1 and CDR2 (germline): SGHVS, FQNEAQ. The CDR3 DNA is TGTGCCAGCAGCTTAAGGTGGGAGAGTATCACCGGGGAGCTGTTTTTT. Encoded protein: CASSLRWESITGELFF.

V usage is TRBV14 and J usage is TRBJ2-5, with a weak D call TRBD1 (5 bases). CDR1 and CDR2 from the germline V gene are SGHDN and FVKESK. The CDR3 sequence is 14 residues long. V was cut by 4 bases and J by 2 bases, with 11 bases left in between. The CDR3 nucleotides read TGTGCCAGCAGCCCGGACATTCTTCAAGAGACCCAGTACTTC. Translating it yields CASSPDILQETQYF.

This clone was observed once. CDR3 loop: CSVAGTGPSTDTQYF. CDR3 sequence (DNA): TGCAGCGTTGCCGGGACAGGGCCTAGCACAGATACGCAGTATTTT. This chain uses TRBV29-1 with TRBJ2-3, with 9 bases matching TRBD1. CDR3 length: 15 residues. Germline V gives CDR1 SQVTM, CDR2 ANQGSEA. J gave up 0 bases and V 4 bases, and 5 bases lay outside the gene matches.

CDR3 coding DNA: TGTGCCAGCAGCCAAGAACTCCGGGGGGTCGACGAGCAGTACTTC. Amino acids: CASSQELRGVDEQYF. The chain has TRBV4-2 and TRBJ2-7; 7 bases fit TRBD2. The CDR3 is made up of 15 amino acids. The junction had 7 bases not matched to a gene; V was cut back by 0 bases and J by 5 bases. In germline, CDR1 is LGHNA, CDR2 YNFKEQ.

This clone was seen only once. The J gene is TRBJ2-1, the V gene TRBV7-2; D is ambiguous. Germline V lookup: CDR1 SGHTA, CDR2 FQGNSA. V lost 7 bases to trimming and J lost 6 bases, with 16 bases between them. This CDR3 contains 14 residues. The CDR3: CASMSGRVGNEQFF. The CDR3 DNA reads TGTGCCAGCATGTCGGGCCGGGTTGGCAATGAGCAGTTCTTC.

This clone was found a few times. V is TRBV28 and J is TRBJ1-2; perhaps TRBD1 as D (6 bases). Germline CDR1 MDHEN, CDR2 SYDVKM. The CDR3 contains 12 residues. Between the trimmed V and J ends, which lost 7 bases and 6 bases, there was a span of 12 bases. The CDR3 reads CASKDSSDGYTF. The CDR3 nucleotides are TGTGCCAGCAAGGACAGCTCTGATGGCTACACCTTC.

The chain uses TRBV14 and TRBJ1-2, with TRBD1 as a possible D gene (5 bases). This CDR3 spans 14 amino acids. In germline, CDR1 is SGHDN, CDR2 FVKESK. The V end lost 0 bases, the J end lost 8 bases, and 13 bases lay between the germline ends. This CDR3 reads CASSQEGRDIGYTF. Here the CDR3 DNA reads TGTGCCAGCAGCCAAGAAGGCAGGGATATAGGCTACACCTTC.

This CDR3 is CASRGANYGYTF. The DNA for the CDR3 is TGTGCCAGCAGAGGTGCTAACTATGGCTACACCTTC. The chain joins TRBV2 to TRBJ1-2, with no clear D. From germline, CDR1 is SNHLY and CDR2 FYNNEI. This CDR3 contains 12 residues. Trimming left V 6 bases short and J 0 bases short, with 5 bases between.

This clone was found a few times. The chain couples TRBV7-2 to TRBJ1-6; 7 bases line up with TRBD1. The germline CDR1 and CDR2 sequences are SGHTA and FQGNSA. The CDR3 loop spans 15 amino acids. V gave up 4 bases and J gave up 9 bases; unmatched junction bases: 9. The chain's CDR3 is CASSSQGMLGSPLHF. CDR3 nucleotide sequence: TGTGCCAGCAGCTCACAGGGGATGCTCGGTTCACCCCTCCACTTT.

The genes are TRBV5-5 and TRBJ2-5; 8 nucleotides align to TRBD2. V shed 3 bases and J 2 bases; nucleotides not matched to a gene: 6. The CDR3 loop spans 15 amino acids. Germline loops: CDR1 SGHKS, CDR2 YYEKEE (reference sequence). The CDR3 protein is CASSYGRGGQETQYF. CDR3 bases: TGTGCCAGCAGCTATGGCCGGGGGGGGCAAGAGACCCAGTACTTC. Supplemented by reference TRBV5-5 and TRBJ2-5, the full variable domain reads DAGVTQSPTHLIKTRGQQVTLRCSPISGHKSVSWYQQVLGQGPQFIFQYYEKEERGRGNFPDRFSARQFPNYSSELNVNALLLGDSALYLCASSYGRGGQETQYFGPGTRLLVL.

The chain is built from TRBV11-2 and TRBJ2-2; 8 positions agree with TRBD1. Trimming removed 5 bases from V and 0 bases from J; junction bases left unmatched: 11. The germline V gene has CDR1 SGHAT and CDR2 FQNNGV. There are 18 residues in the CDR3. The CDR3 nucleotides read TGTGCCAGCAGCCGGACAGGGTTTTGGATGTCGAACACCGGGGAGCTGTTTTTT. Its translation is CASSRTGFWMSNTGELFF.

This chain connects TRBV10-3 to TRBJ1-3; D call uncertain. The V gene's germline CDR1 is ENHRY and CDR2 SYGVKD. This CDR3 is built from 15 residues. V was clipped by 4 bases and J by 1 base, with 11 bases between them. The DNA of the CDR3 is TGTGCCATCAGTGCGAATAGTAATTCTGGAAACACCATATATTTT. Residues: CAISANSNSGNTIYF.

The chain couples TRBV19 to TRBJ2-7; 7 bases agree with TRBD2. From germline, CDR1 is LNHDA and CDR2 SQIVND (reference sequence). The CDR3 contains 14 residues. The CDR3 nucleotides are TGTGCTTCGACTTCCGGGCGGGGGTCCTACGAGCAGTACTTC. This sequence encodes CASTSGRGSYEQYF.

V is TRBV5-5 and J is TRBJ1-5; 10 bases fit TRBD1. V lost 4 bases, J lost 5 bases, and 12 bases stayed unmatched. This CDR3 has 17 residues. Germline assignment: CDR1 SGHKS and CDR2 YYEKEE (reference sequence). The CDR3: CASSVRPGTGVDQPQHF. The DNA for the CDR3 is TGTGCCAGCAGCGTCCGACCTGGGACAGGGGTCGATCAGCCCCAGCATTTT.

This rearrangement joins TRBV7-5 to TRBJ2-1; the D call of TRBD2 is as the table states it, not checked on the DNA. TRBV7-5 is flagged as a pseudogene. The CDR3 extends over 19 amino acids. CDR3 nucleotides: TGTGCCAGAAGCTCATGGAGCAGCGGGGCTCCCTACTCCTACAATGAGCAGTTCTTC. Translation: CARSSWSSGAPYSYNEQFF.

The chain recombines TRBV5-4 with TRBJ2-5; D possibly matches TRBD1 or TRBD2 (5 bases each). V shed 4 bases and J shed 4 bases, with 17 bases lying between them. There are 15 residues in the CDR3. Germline V gene sequence: CDR1 SGHNT, CDR2 YYREEE (reference sequence). DNA of the CDR3: TGTGCCAGCAGCCCGGGGACCCTGAGCCGAGAGACCCAGTACTTC. It codes for CASSPGTLSRETQYF.

This chain uses TRBV5-6 with TRBJ2-5; TRBD2 might be the D (6 bases). The V gene's germline CDR1 is SGHDT and CDR2 YYEEEE. The CDR3 is 15 amino acids. V was cut by 4 bases and J by 0 bases, with 13 bases left in between. The CDR3: CASSQPDYYQETQYF. The CDR3 DNA is TGTGCCAGCAGCCAGCCGGACTACTACCAAGAGACCCAGTACTTC.

This clone was detected once. This chain links TRBV2 with TRBJ2-3; D call uncertain. This CDR3 has 13 residues. The V end was cut by 2 bases, the J end by 2 bases, with 5 bases between. Germline loops: CDR1 SNHLY, CDR2 FYNNEI. The CDR3 DNA reads TGTGCCAGCAGTGAAAGGTTCACAGATACGCAGTATTTT. Translated: CASSERFTDTQYF.

The chain joins TRBV30 to TRBJ1-6, with 7 bases aligning to TRBD1. CDR3 length: 14 residues. The V gene end was trimmed by 7 bases and the J gene end by 5 bases; junction bases not matched to a gene: 8. Germline V gene data show CDR1 as GTSNPN and CDR2 as SVGIG (reference sequence). Here the CDR3 reads CALQGDNNNSPLHF. For the CDR3, the DNA is TGTGCCTTGCAGGGGGACAACAATAATTCACCCCTCCACTTT.

The chain links TRBV7-8 to TRBJ1-5, with D perhaps matching TRBD1 (5 bases). In germline, CDR1 is SGHVS, CDR2 FQNEAQ. The CDR3 is 15 residues long. V was cut by 0 bases and J by 1 base, with 7 bases left in between. In nucleotides, the CDR3 is TGTGCCAGCAGCTTAGCAGGGGACAGCAATCAGCCCCAGCATTTT. Translated, it gives CASSLAGDSNQPQHF. Based on the CDR3 plus reference TRBV7-8 and TRBJ1-5, the full variable domain is GAGVSQSPRYKVAKRGQDVALRCDPISGHVSLFWYQQALGQGPEFLTYFQNEAQLDKSGLPSDRFFAERPEGSVSTLKIQRTQQEDSAVYLCASSLAGDSNQPQHFGDGTRLSIL.

On this clone: Mismatch with germline at one junction end may stem from a read error. V and J are TRBV11-3 and TRBJ1-1; D ambiguous. This CDR3 region has 14 residues. The germline V gene has CDR1 SGHNT and CDR2 YENEEA. The CDR3 region has the DNA TGTGCCAGCAGCTTATCGCCCTCGAACACTGAGGCTTTCTTT. As protein: CASSLSPSNTEAFF.

This rearrangement joins TRBV6-5 to TRBJ1-6; D ambiguous. Germline loops: CDR1 MNHEY, CDR2 SVGAGI. The CDR3 runs 15 residues. The germline V and J ends were trimmed by 6 bases and 6 bases, with 15 bases remaining between them. The CDR3 DNA sequence: TGTGCCAGCAGCCCCTCGCAGACGAGTAATTCACCCCTCCACTTT. It translates to CASSPSQTSNSPLHF.

The V call is TRBV12-1, the J call TRBJ2-1; whether TRBD2, the table's D call, matches the DNA was not checked. TRBV12-1 is a recognized pseudogene. There are 17 residues in the CDR3. As DNA, the CDR3 is TGTGCCAGCAGCTCCTATAAGCGGGGGGGTAGAATAAATGAGCAGTTCTTC. Its translation: CASSSYKRGGRINEQFF.

The V call is TRBV6-5, the J call TRBJ2-6, with D unclear. This CDR3 comprises 16 residues. Trimming left V 2 bases short and J 0 bases short, with 8 bases between. From germline, CDR1 is MNHEY and CDR2 SVGAGI. The chain's CDR3 is CASSYVITSGANVLTF. The DNA of the CDR3 is TGTGCCAGCAGTTACGTAATAACCTCTGGGGCCAACGTCCTGACTTTC.